A single sample is the source of the 18 T cell receptor beta chains below, sequenced in a study of blood T cell repertoires in COVID-19. Profiled with immunoSEQ multiplex PCR; TCRdb holds only in-frame clones, not every one. The sample holds about 94,000 clones; about 80% are singletons and the top ten take roughly 19%. The sequenced material came from peripheral blood. The receptors derive from a human donor in a cohort sampled during active COVID-19.

This chain links TRBV18 with TRBJ2-7; 13 bases are shared with TRBD2. CDR1 KGHSH and CDR2 LQKENI come from the germline V gene. The J segment lost 1 base and the V segment lost 6 bases, leaving 6 bases of the junction unmatched. This CDR3 comprises 16 residues. The CDR3 protein is CASSEGLAGTSYEQYF. DNA for the CDR3: TGTGCCAGCTCCGAGGGACTAGCGGGGACTTCCTACGAGCAGTACTTC. Supplemented by reference TRBV18 and TRBJ2-7, the full variable domain reads NAGVMQNPRHLVRRRGQEARLRCSPMKGHSHVYWYRQLPEEGLKFMVYLQKENIIDESGMPKERFSAEFPKEGPSILRIQQVVRGDSAAYFCASSEGLAGTSYEQYFGPGTRLTVT.

The J gene is TRBJ2-7, the V gene TRBV19; the match to TRBD1 covers 7 bases. This CDR3 is built from 15 residues. Trimming at V came to 5 bases and at J to 5 bases, leaving 12 bases not matched to a gene. CDR1 is LNHDA, CDR2 SQIVND, per germline (reference sequence). DNA of the CDR3: TGTGCCAGTAGTCAAGTGACAGGGACAACCCACGAGCAGTACTTC. Translating it yields CASSQVTGTTHEQYF.

The chain recombines TRBV28 with TRBJ2-7; 8 bases fit TRBD1. The CDR3 loop spans 14 amino acids. Losses at the gene ends were 6 bases for V and 5 bases for J; bases not matched to a gene: 9. Germline V gives CDR1 MDHEN, CDR2 SYDVKM. CDR3 in amino acids: CASSRGQGMHEQYF. DNA for the CDR3: TGTGCCAGCAGCCGCGGACAGGGTATGCACGAGCAGTACTTC.

The rearrangement uses TRBV9 and TRBJ2-7, with no clear D. The CDR3 is 14 residues long. Germline CDR1 is SGDLS and CDR2 is YYNGEE. The V and J ends lost 4 bases and 5 bases respectively, with 16 bases between them. The CDR3: CASSPGPTGNEQYF. The CDR3 bases are TGTGCCAGCAGCCCCGGTCCGACTGGCAACGAGCAGTACTTC.

This clone showed up just a few times. This chain uses TRBV18 with TRBJ2-3; TRBD2 aligns across 13 bases. Germline assignment: CDR1 KGHSH and CDR2 LQKENI. The trim removed 3 bases at V and 6 bases at J, leaving 6 bases unmatched. This CDR3 is built from 16 residues. The CDR3 reads CASSPRTSGSGDTQYF. The CDR3 bases are TGTGCCAGCTCACCTAGGACTAGCGGGAGTGGTGATACGCAGTATTTT.

The genes are TRBV5-1 and TRBJ2-1, with 9 bases matching TRBD2. The CDR3 is 15 residues long. Germline V lookup: CDR1 SGHRS, CDR2 YFSETQ. Trimming cost V 1 base and J 8 bases; bases outside gene matches: 7. The CDR3 DNA sequence: TGCGCCAGCAGCTTGATTAGCGGGAGTTGGGATGAGCAGTTCTTC. It specifies CASSLISGSWDEQFF.

This clone was recorded once. CDR3 DNA sequence: TGTGCCAGCAGGGGACAGATTAATGAAAAACTGTTTTTT. It encodes CASRGQINEKLFF. The chain employs TRBV5-6 and TRBJ1-4; the match to TRBD1 covers 7 bases. The length of the CDR3 is 13 residues. Germline CDR1 SGHDT, CDR2 YYEEEE. The V and J ends lost 5 bases and 4 bases, in that order; junction bases with no gene match: 2.

The chain couples TRBV18 to TRBJ1-1; perhaps TRBD1 as D (5 bases). Germline CDR1 KGHSH, CDR2 LQKENI. This CDR3 has 14 amino acids. V was pared by 3 bases and J by 10 bases, with 18 bases between. The CDR3 DNA reads as TGTGCCAGCTCACCCGAAAGCGGGGGAAGAGGAGCTTTCTTT. Its protein product is CASSPESGGRGAFF.

The chain employs TRBV6-4 and TRBJ1-1; 8 nucleotides agree with TRBD1. Trimming removed 2 bases from V and 7 bases from J; junction bases left unmatched: 6. Germline assignment: CDR1 MRHNA and CDR2 SNTAGT. The length of the CDR3 is 14 residues. The CDR3 sequence: CASSDARGHGEAFF. The DNA of the CDR3 is TGTGCCAGCAGTGACGCCAGGGGGCATGGTGAAGCTTTCTTT.

The count of this clone is one. The genes are TRBV7-9 and TRBJ2-7; 11 positions agree with TRBD1. There are 15 residues in the CDR3. CDR1 and CDR2 (germline): SEHNR, FQNEAQ (reference sequence). Trimming cost V 8 bases and J 5 bases; bases outside gene matches: 11. The CDR3 region is CASFIPDRGQNEQYF. CDR3 DNA sequence: TGTGCCAGCTTTATCCCGGACAGGGGGCAAAACGAGCAGTACTTC.

The CDR3 reads CASSLASGQGNEQYF. Here the CDR3 DNA reads TGTGCCAGCAGCTTAGCGTCAGGACAGGGGAACGAGCAGTACTTC. The chain is built from TRBV7-9 and TRBJ2-7; TRBD1 matches 9 bases. From germline, CDR1 is SEHNR and CDR2 FQNEAQ (reference sequence). The CDR3 is 15 residues long. With V trimmed by 0 bases and J by 5 bases, 5 bases remained unmatched.

This sequence joins TRBV27 and TRBJ2-7; TRBD1 matches at 9 bases. The junction had 9 bases not matched to a gene; V was cut back by 6 bases and J by 3 bases. This CDR3 has 15 residues. Germline V lookup: CDR1 MNHEY, CDR2 SMNVEV (reference sequence). The CDR3 is CASSLTGTGNYEQYF. The DNA for the CDR3 is TGTGCCAGCAGCCTAACCGGGACAGGGAACTACGAGCAGTACTTC.

The chain employs TRBV19 and TRBJ1-4; D is uncertain. Germline-derived CDR1 and CDR2 are LNHDA and SQIVND (reference sequence). The CDR3 has 14 residues. V was clipped by 5 bases and J by 8 bases, with 15 bases between them. The CDR3 DNA reads TGTGCCAGTAGTGTCGCCCAGTTGGGCGAAAAACTGTTTTTT. Protein: CASSVAQLGEKLFF.

The genes are TRBV6-6 and TRBJ2-7; 7 bases agree with TRBD1. Germline CDR1 is MNHNY and CDR2 is SVGAGI (reference sequence). The V and J ends lost 6 bases and 3 bases, in that order; junction bases with no gene match: 14. The CDR3 is 16 amino acids. CDR3 coding DNA: TGTGCCAGCAGCCAAGACGGTCGGGACAGCTTCTACGAGCAGTACTTC. This sequence encodes CASSQDGRDSFYEQYF.

This chain links TRBV28 with TRBJ1-3; 9 bases map to TRBD1. J gave up 4 bases and V 5 bases, and 6 bases lay outside the gene matches. The V gene's germline CDR1 is MDHEN and CDR2 SYDVKM. This CDR3 is built from 15 residues. CDR3 bases: TGTGCCAGCAGTCGGCCTACAGGGGGCGGAAACACCATATATTTT. Protein product: CASSRPTGGGNTIYF.

This sequence joins TRBV28 and TRBJ1-1; 7 bases are shared with TRBD1. In germline, CDR1 is MDHEN, CDR2 SYDVKM. The CDR3 runs 14 residues. The ends lost 2 bases at V and 11 bases at J; junction bases unmatched: 11. CDR3 bases: TGTGCCAGCAGTTTAAGAGGGGGCCACCCGAGGGCTTTCTTT. Amino acids: CASSLRGGHPRAFF.

This sequence joins TRBV5-1 and TRBJ2-7, with D possibly TRBD1 on 6 matching bases. CDR1 is SGHRS and CDR2 is YFSETQ in the germline V gene. Trimming took off 0 bases at V and 5 bases at J, with 15 bases between the two ends. The CDR3 extends over 15 amino acids. Here the CDR3 reads CASSLGGGRGDEQYF. For the CDR3, the DNA is TGCGCCAGCAGCTTGGGTGGGGGCAGAGGTGACGAGCAGTACTTC.

V and J are TRBV11-3 and TRBJ1-1; D not certain. Germline V gene lookup returns CDR1 SGHNT and CDR2 YENEEA. The V end lost 3 bases, the J end lost 0 bases, and 5 bases lay between the germline ends. This CDR3 contains 13 residues. The CDR3 DNA reads TGTGCCAGCAGCTTTACAGTGAACACTGAAGCTTTCTTT. Translated, it gives CASSFTVNTEAFF.